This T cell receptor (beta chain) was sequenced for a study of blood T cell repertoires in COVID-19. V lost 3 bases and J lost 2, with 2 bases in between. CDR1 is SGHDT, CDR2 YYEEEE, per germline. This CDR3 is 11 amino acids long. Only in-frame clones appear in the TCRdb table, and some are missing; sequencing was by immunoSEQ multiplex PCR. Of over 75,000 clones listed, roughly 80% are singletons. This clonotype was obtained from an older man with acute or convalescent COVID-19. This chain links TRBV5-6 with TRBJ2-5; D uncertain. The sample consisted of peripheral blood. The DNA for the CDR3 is TGTGCCAGCAGCTCTCAAGAGACCCAGTACTTC. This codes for CASSSQETQYF.